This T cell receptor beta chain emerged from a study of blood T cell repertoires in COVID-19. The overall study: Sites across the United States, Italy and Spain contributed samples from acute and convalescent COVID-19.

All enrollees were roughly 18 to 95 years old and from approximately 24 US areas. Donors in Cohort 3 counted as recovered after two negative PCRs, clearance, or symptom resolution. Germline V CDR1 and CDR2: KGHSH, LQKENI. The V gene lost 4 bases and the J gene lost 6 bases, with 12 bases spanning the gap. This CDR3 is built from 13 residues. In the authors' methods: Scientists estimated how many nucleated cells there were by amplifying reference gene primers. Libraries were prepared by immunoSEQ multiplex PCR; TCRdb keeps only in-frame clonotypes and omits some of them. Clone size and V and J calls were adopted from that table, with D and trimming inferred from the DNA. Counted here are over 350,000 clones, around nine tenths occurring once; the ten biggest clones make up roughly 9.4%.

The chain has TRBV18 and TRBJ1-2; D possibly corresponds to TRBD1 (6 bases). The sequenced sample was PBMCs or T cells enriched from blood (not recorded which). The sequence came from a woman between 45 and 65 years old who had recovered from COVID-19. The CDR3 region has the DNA TGTGCCAGCTCACGCACAGGGATGGATGGCTACACCTTC. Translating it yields CASSRTGMDGYTF.